Sequencing of this T cell receptor beta chain was carried out in a study of CD8 T cells in ankylosing spondylitis. Study-wide points: One TCR beta motif, made up of under ten highly homologous variants, appeared characteristic of ankylosing spondylitis blood. Disease-linked clones had a CD8+ phenotype and relatively low frequency in peripheral blood.

Preparation of TCR beta libraries was done by quantitative 5'-RACE with molecular barcodes. TCRdb re-derived calls from the 5' RACE reads in MiXCR, one entry per CDR3 protein. Of over 450,000 distinct CDR3 sequences listed, roughly an eighth were seen once; the top ten hold under 7.5%. V was shortened by 1 base and J by 4 bases, with 14 bases between the two germline ends. The V gene's germline CDR1 is PRHDT and CDR2 FYEKMQ (reference sequence). The CDR3 is 17 residues long. In this sample, this clonotype turned up a few times. Its specificity is unknown. The J gene is TRBJ1-6, the V gene TRBV13, with D maybe TRBD1 (5 bases). The TCR was taken from a male donor with ankylosing spondylitis. Input material: blood, either unsorted or a sorted T cell fraction (not recorded which). As DNA, the CDR3 is TGTGCCAGCAGCTTAGCAGGCCGGGGGGTTTATAATTCACCCCTCCACTTT. This encodes CASSLAGRGVYNSPLHF.